The 23 T cell receptor beta chains below come from one sample, sequenced in a study of T cells in Graves' hyperthyroidism and ophthalmopathy. The source material, RNA transcripts, was used to amplify TCR beta CDR3 regions. Using the HTBI primer set, a first-round RT-PCR was run on the TCR CDR3. TCRdb itself ran the multiplex PCR reads through MiXCR, one entry per CDR3 protein. The sample has a few hundred thousand distinct CDR3 sequences, 15% to 20% seen once. The sample taken for sequencing was blood. The receptor source for this set is a man aged 18 to 30 with Graves' ophthalmopathy.

The chain recombines TRBV12-5 with TRBJ2-1; 9 bases map to TRBD1. V gave up 1 base and J gave up 4 bases; unmatched junction bases: 14. The CDR3 extends over 19 amino acids. Germline CDR1 is LGHNT and CDR2 is FRNRAP. The chain's CDR3 is CASGLGGSSGDRDYNEQFF. The CDR3 bases are TGTGCTAGTGGTTTGGGAGGGTCCAGTGGGGACAGGGATTACAATGAGCAGTTCTTC.

This clonotype showed up many times. V and J are TRBV20-1 and TRBJ2-3; TRBD2 agrees at 8 bases. J lost 10 bases, V lost 0 bases, and 15 bases had no gene match. The CDR3 runs to 16 residues. The V gene's germline CDR1 is DFQATT and CDR2 SNEGSKA (reference sequence). The CDR3 DNA reads as TGCAGTGCTAGAGATCTTCCTAGCGGGTCGAGTTATGCGCAGTATTTT. Residues: CSARDLPSGSSYAQYF.

This clonotype appeared a few times. J is TRBJ2-3 and V is TRBV9; 10 nucleotides match TRBD1. Germline V gene sequence: CDR1 SGDLS, CDR2 YYNGEE. There are 16 residues in the CDR3. J lost 5 bases, V lost 3 bases, and 9 bases had no gene match. CDR3 nucleotides: TGTGCCAGCAGCGCCGAAGGAGGGACAGGGGAAGATACGCAGTATTTT. Its translation: CASSAEGGTGEDTQYF.

This clonotype was seen repeatedly, ten times or more. The chain carries TRBV28 and TRBJ2-3, with a weak D call TRBD1 (5 bases). The germline gives CDR1 MDHEN, CDR2 SYDVKM. There are 16 residues in the CDR3. The V and J ends lost 1 base and 4 bases respectively, with 15 bases between them. CDR3 sequence: CASSLSWQGYADTQYF. CDR3 DNA sequence: TGTGCCAGCAGTTTATCGTGGCAGGGTTACGCAGATACGCAGTATTTT.

The J gene is TRBJ2-3, the V gene TRBV20-1; TRBD2 aligns across 11 bases. Germline CDR1 and CDR2: DFQATT and SNEGSKA (reference sequence). The CDR3 contains 17 residues. V dropped 5 bases and J dropped 2; count of bases not matched to a gene: 12. The CDR3 loop is CSAPFNLAGGNTDTQYF. The CDR3 DNA follows: TGCAGTGCTCCTTTCAACCTAGCGGGGGGCAACACAGATACGCAGTATTTT.

This clonotype occurred many times. The chain uses TRBV9 and TRBJ2-1, with a possible D match to TRBD2 (5 bases). The germline CDR1 and CDR2 sequences are SGDLS and YYNGEE. This CDR3 comprises 13 residues. V dropped 4 bases and J dropped 7 bases, with 12 bases sitting between them. The CDR3 DNA reads as TGTGCCAGCAGCCCCTCAACGGGAAATGAGCAGTTCTTC. Translated, it gives CASSPSTGNEQFF.

This clonotype was recorded a few times. This rearrangement joins TRBV29-1 to TRBJ1-2; 9 nucleotides line up with TRBD1. The CDR3 contains 13 residues. V was clipped by 4 bases and J by 6 bases; unmatched bases: 6. CDR1 SQVTM and CDR2 ANQGSEA come from the germline V gene. The DNA of the CDR3 is TGCAGCGTTGGTCGACAGGGGGGAAATGGCTACACCTTC. Translation: CSVGRQGGNGYTF.

This clonotype has only a few counts. The chain uses TRBV6-6 and TRBJ2-1; no firm D call. CDR1 is MNHNY and CDR2 is SVGAGI in the germline V gene (reference sequence). The CDR3 sequence is 15 residues long. The V gene lost 2 bases and the J gene lost 0 bases, with 8 bases spanning the gap. CDR3 bases: TGTGCCAGCAGTTACCAACTTAGCTCCTACAATGAGCAGTTCTTC. Protein sequence: CASSYQLSSYNEQFF.

For this clonotype: This may arise from a read error, as a much more abundant clone is one base away. As DNA, the CDR3 is TGTGCCAGCAGCCGGGACGGGGGAGGGACCGGGGAGCTGTTTTTT. Translating gives CASSRDGGGTGELFF. This chain uses TRBV7-2 with TRBJ2-2, with 7 bases fitting TRBD2. CDR1 and CDR2 (germline): SGHTA, FQGNSA. The CDR3 spans 15 residues. After removal of 5 bases from V and 5 bases from J, the junction contained 8 bases not matched to a gene.

The chain has TRBV7-8 and TRBJ2-1; D possibly corresponds to TRBD1 (6 bases). CDR3 length equals 13 residues. Trimming took 2 bases from V and 10 from J, leaving 12 bases between them. In germline, CDR1 is SGHVS, CDR2 FQNEAQ. CDR3 in DNA: TGTGCCAGCAGCTTACCCCGGACAGACGAGCAGTTCTTC. Its translation is CASSLPRTDEQFF.

This clonotype has just a few counts. This chain uses TRBV27 with TRBJ2-2, with unresolved D. Trimming pared 3 bases from V and 3 bases from J, leaving 5 bases between. Germline values: CDR1 MNHEY, CDR2 SMNVEV (reference sequence). CDR3 length: 13 amino acids. CDR3 sequence (DNA): TGTGCCAGCAGTTTCACGTACACCGGGGAGCTGTTTTTT. Amino acid sequence: CASSFTYTGELFF.

This clonotype was picked up many times. The rearrangement joins TRBV18 to TRBJ2-2, with 7 positions matching TRBD1. In germline, CDR1 is KGHSH, CDR2 LQKENI. CDR3 size: 15 residues. Germline trimming cut 1 base from V and 4 bases from J; bases unmatched to any gene: 3. CDR3 loop: CASSPRQGFTGELFF. CDR3 DNA sequence: TGTGCCAGCTCACCACGACAGGGTTTCACCGGGGAGCTGTTTTTT.

This clonotype was recorded at least ten times. The chain links TRBV20-1 to TRBJ1-2, with 9 bases identical to TRBD1. The V segment lost 5 bases and the J segment 4 bases; nucleotides outside the gene matches: 5. This CDR3 region has 13 residues. Germline V gene lookup returns CDR1 DFQATT and CDR2 SNEGSKA (reference sequence). CDR3 region: CSAWTGATYGYTF. CDR3 nucleotide sequence: TGCAGTGCTTGGACAGGGGCAACCTATGGCTACACCTTC.

The chain joins TRBV12-3 or TRBV12-4 to TRBJ2-5; D uncertain. V gave up 5 bases and J gave up 4 bases, with 11 bases separating them. The CDR3 length is 13 residues. CDR3 in DNA: TGTGCCAGCAGTACTGATTACATAGAGACCCAGTACTTC. Translated, it gives CASSTDYIETQYF.

This clonotype was recorded at least ten times. This chain joins TRBV25-1 and TRBJ1-5, with D unclear. The CDR3 has 15 residues. Germline loops: CDR1 MGHDK, CDR2 SYGVNS. Deletions cut 2 bases from V and 2 bases from J, with 10 bases between. The CDR3 loop is CASSEGGGGNQPQHF. The CDR3, as DNA: TGTGCCAGCAGTGAAGGTGGCGGAGGCAATCAGCCCCAGCATTTT.

This clonotype was found a few times. The gene calls are TRBV4-1 and TRBJ2-5; no clear D. CDR1 is MGHRA and CDR2 is YSYEKL in the germline V gene. The CDR3 contains 15 residues. Trimming shortened V by 1 base and J by 5 bases, and 14 bases separated the two germline ends. CDR3 in DNA: TGCGCCAGCAGCCAAGGTTCGCCGGTTGCTGAGACCCAGTACTTC. Its protein product is CASSQGSPVAETQYF.

The chain employs TRBV5-1 and TRBJ1-4; D might be TRBD1 (6 bases). CDR1 and CDR2 (germline): SGHRS, YFSETQ. V was trimmed by 6 bases and J by 4 bases, leaving 13 bases between them. This CDR3 is 14 amino acids long. The CDR3 DNA sequence: TGCGCCAGCACCCCTGACAGGAATAATGAAAAACTGTTTTTT. This gives the protein CASTPDRNNEKLFF.

This clonotype was observed many times. The chain links TRBV2 to TRBJ2-3, with TRBD2 matching 7 bases. Unmatched junction bases numbered 8, after V lost 7 bases and J lost 4 bases. Germline V gene lookup returns CDR1 SNHLY and CDR2 FYNNEI. The CDR3 has 14 residues. For the CDR3, the DNA is TGTGCCAGCACGGGGCGGGGGATTGCAGATACGCAGTATTTT. It yields the protein CASTGRGIADTQYF.

The chain is built from TRBV15 and TRBJ2-5; D is possibly TRBD1 (6 bases). Trimming shortened V by 6 bases and J by 5 bases, and 13 bases separated the two germline ends. This CDR3 has 13 amino acids. From germline, CDR1 is LNHNV and CDR2 YYDKDF (reference sequence). This CDR3 reads CATRGPGEETQYF. The CDR3, as DNA: TGTGCCACCAGGGGTCCAGGGGAGGAGACCCAGTACTTC.

This clonotype was detected ten times or more. The CDR3 reads CASTLDRLNTEAFF. CDR3 DNA sequence: TGTGCCAGCACCCTGGACAGGCTGAACACTGAAGCTTTCTTT. This chain joins TRBV6-1 and TRBJ1-1; 7 nucleotides agree with TRBD1. Germline CDR1 and CDR2: MNHNS and SASEGT. V lost 7 bases, J lost 0 bases, and 5 bases stayed unmatched. The CDR3 contains 14 residues.

At least ten counts were recorded for this clonotype. The rearrangement links TRBV20-1 to TRBJ1-2; D is possibly TRBD1 (6 bases). Germline V gene data show CDR1 as DFQATT and CDR2 as SNEGSKA (reference sequence). CDR3 length: 17 residues. V lost 0 bases and J 0 bases, leaving 17 bases between the germline ends. The CDR3 region has the DNA TGCAGTGCTAGAGAGGATGGCAGGGGAAAATCTAACTATGGCTACACCTTC. Protein: CSAREDGRGKSNYGYTF.

This clonotype was observed at least ten times. The chain employs TRBV5-1 and TRBJ2-1; 9 bases are a match to TRBD2. Germline CDR1 is SGHRS and CDR2 is YFSETQ. The CDR3 runs to 15 residues. V lost 4 bases, J lost 6 bases, and 8 bases stayed unmatched. The CDR3 spells CASSRTASGANEQFF. In DNA, the CDR3 is TGCGCCAGCAGCCGAACGGCTAGCGGGGCCAATGAGCAGTTCTTC.

V is TRBV12-3 or TRBV12-4 and J is TRBJ2-1; TRBD2 aligns across 13 bases. The V gene end was trimmed by 6 bases and the J gene end by 6 bases; junction bases not matched to a gene: 5. This CDR3 has 15 residues. The CDR3 here is CASRKTSGGFNEQFF. The CDR3 DNA reads as TGTGCCAGCAGGAAGACTAGCGGGGGGTTCAATGAGCAGTTCTTC.